The 12 T cell receptor beta chains given below trace back to one sample, sequenced in a study of T cells in Graves' hyperthyroidism and ophthalmopathy. Amplified regions were TCR beta CDR3 sequences from RNA transcripts. Primed by the HTBI set, a first-round RT-PCR was run on the TCR CDR3. MiXCR was run by TCRdb on the multiplex PCR reads, yielding one entry per CDR3 protein. The sample gives hundreds of thousands of distinct CDR3 sequences, 30% to 40% of which show up once; less than 40% is in the top ten. Sequenced material: blood. These receptors all come from a woman aged 40-49 years with Graves' hyperthyroidism.

The chain couples TRBV6-5 to TRBJ1-5; D is unclear. Germline V gene lookup returns CDR1 MNHEY and CDR2 SVGAGI. This CDR3 comprises 14 residues. The germline V and J ends were trimmed by 2 bases and 10 bases, with 15 bases remaining between them. In DNA form, the CDR3 reads TGTGCCAGCAGTTACGGAACCTTTGGGCACCCCCAGCATTTT. Its translation is CASSYGTFGHPQHF.

CDR3: CASSLYKGSYGYTF. The CDR3 coding sequence is TGTGCCAGCAGTTTATATAAGGGGAGCTATGGCTACACCTTC. The chain recombines TRBV27 with TRBJ1-2; a weak D match, TRBD1 (5 bases). V was cut by 1 base and J by 4 bases, with 10 bases left in between. The CDR3 contains 14 residues. CDR1 is MNHEY, CDR2 SMNVEV, per germline (reference sequence).

V usage is TRBV2 and J usage is TRBJ2-7; D may be TRBD1 or TRBD2 (6 bases each). This CDR3 spans 13 amino acids. Trimming shortened V by 4 bases and J by 7 bases, and 14 bases separated the two germline ends. Germline-derived CDR1 and CDR2 are SNHLY and FYNNEI. CDR3 DNA sequence: TGTGCCAGCAGTGCTAGGGGGGCAGAAGAGCAGTACTTC. Encoded protein: CASSARGAEEQYF.

CDR3 protein: CSVIWNTIYF. CDR3 sequence (DNA): TGCAGCGTTATTTGGAACACCATATATTTT. This sequence joins TRBV29-1 and TRBJ1-3; D ambiguous. CDR3 length: 10 amino acids. V lost 5 bases and J lost 7, with 6 bases in between. Germline V lookup: CDR1 SQVTM, CDR2 ANQGSEA. The whole variable domain, filled in from reference TRBV29-1 and TRBJ1-3, reads SAVISQKPSRDICQRGTSLTIQCQVDSQVTMMFWYRQQPGQSLTLIATANQGSEATYESGFVIDKFPISRPNLTFSTLTVSNMSPEDSSIYLCSVIWNTIYFGEGSWLTVV.

The rearrangement links TRBV7-9 to TRBJ2-3, with TRBD1 identical over 7 bases. V gave up 5 bases and J gave up 0 bases; unmatched junction bases: 11. This CDR3 is built from 17 residues. CDR1 and CDR2 (germline): SEHNR, FQNEAQ (reference sequence). CDR3 loop: CASSARRPGQSTDTQYF. The CDR3 nucleotides are TGTGCCAGCAGCGCGCGACGTCCGGGACAGAGCACAGATACGCAGTATTTT.

At least ten counts were recorded for this clonotype. The chain is built from TRBV5-1 and TRBJ1-1; D gene unclear. The CDR3 runs to 15 residues. V was clipped by 1 base and J by 1 base, with 11 bases between them. Germline loops: CDR1 SGHRS, CDR2 YFSETQ. CDR3 amino acids: CASSLNGERNTEAFF. CDR3 bases: TGCGCCAGCAGCTTGAATGGGGAGAGGAACACTGAAGCTTTCTTT.

The chain is built from TRBV25-1 and TRBJ2-7, with 11 bases matching TRBD1. This CDR3 contains 15 residues. Unmatched junction bases numbered 8, after V lost 8 bases and J lost 2 bases. Germline loops: CDR1 MGHDK, CDR2 SYGVNS. CDR3 residues: CASCGQGANPYEQYF. CDR3 bases: TGTGCCAGCTGTGGACAGGGGGCAAACCCCTACGAGCAGTACTTC.

This clonotype has more than one count but fewer than ten. The chain links TRBV27 to TRBJ2-2, with D maybe TRBD2 (5 bases). The germline V gene has CDR1 MNHEY and CDR2 SMNVEV (reference sequence). V was pared by 4 bases and J by 5 bases, with 17 bases between. CDR3 length: 16 residues. Here the CDR3 DNA reads TGTGCCAGCAGTTCTTTAATCGGGGTAACGACCGGGGAGCTGTTTTTT. Translating it yields CASSSLIGVTTGELFF.

This clonotype was seen many times. V gene TRBV5-4 combines with J gene TRBJ2-5; D gene ambiguous. With 0 bases removed from V and 5 bases from J, the gap between germline ends came to 14 bases. CDR3 size: 15 residues. Germline V lookup: CDR1 SGHNT, CDR2 YYREEE (reference sequence). The CDR3 DNA sequence: TGTGCCAGCAGCTTGGGGGAAGGAGTACGCGAGACCCAGTACTTC. Amino acids: CASSLGEGVRETQYF.

The chain couples TRBV10-3 to TRBJ2-5; D might be TRBD2 (6 bases). Trimming removed 3 bases from V and 9 bases from J, with 26 bases in between. Germline lookup yields CDR1 ENHRY and CDR2 SYGVKD. This CDR3 has 17 amino acids. The CDR3 nucleotides are TGTGCCATCAGTGACCCCTCCCAAGTGACTAGGAGGGTGTCCCAGTACTTC. It encodes CAISDPSQVTRRVSQYF.

In its sample, this clonotype was seen once. A junction end diverges from the germline sequence, so it may reflect a read error. This sequence joins TRBV5-5 and TRBJ1-1, with D possibly matching TRBD1 (6 bases). The CDR3 runs to 15 residues. The germline CDR1 and CDR2 sequences are SGHKS and YYEKEE (reference sequence). CDR3 residues: CASSQEQGKNTEAFF. CDR3 nucleotide sequence: TGCGCCAGCAGCCAAGAACAGGGTAAGAACACTGAAGCTTTCTTT.

At least ten counts were recorded for this clonotype. V gene TRBV12-3 or TRBV12-4 combines with J gene TRBJ1-2; D is uncertain. Trimming took off 3 bases at V and 4 bases at J, with 12 bases between the two ends. This CDR3 spans 14 amino acids. The CDR3 here is CASSFWSRSYGYTF. The CDR3 DNA follows: TGTGCCAGCAGTTTTTGGAGCAGATCCTATGGCTACACCTTC.